This T cell receptor beta chain was found in a study of graft-versus-host responses after intestinal transplantation. Clones were read by immunoSEQ multiplex PCR, and TCRdb kept only the in-frame ones, dropping some. The sample lists about 120,000 clones; over 85% were seen once. Note on this clone: The target antigen is unknown.

Trimming shortened V by 8 bases and J by 5 bases, and 12 bases separated the two germline ends. Germline CDR1 is MNHNS and CDR2 is SASEGT. This CDR3 spans 13 amino acids. The sequence was obtained from a human donor who was the organ donor for an intestinal transplant. The chain links TRBV6-1 to TRBJ2-2; D call uncertain. This sample comprised unstimulated CD4+ T cells sorted from spleen or lymph node cells, obtained before transplant. CDR3: CASRLPGTGELFF. CDR3 DNA: TGTGCCAGCCGGCTGCCCGGTACCGGGGAGCTGTTTTTT.